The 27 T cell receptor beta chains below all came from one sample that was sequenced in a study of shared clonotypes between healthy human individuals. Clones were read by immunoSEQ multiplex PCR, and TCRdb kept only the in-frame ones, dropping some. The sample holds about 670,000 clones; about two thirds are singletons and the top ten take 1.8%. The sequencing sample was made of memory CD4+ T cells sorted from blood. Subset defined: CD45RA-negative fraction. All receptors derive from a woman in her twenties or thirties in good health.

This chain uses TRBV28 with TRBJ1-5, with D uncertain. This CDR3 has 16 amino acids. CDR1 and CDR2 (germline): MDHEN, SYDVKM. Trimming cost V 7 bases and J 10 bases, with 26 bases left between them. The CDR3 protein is CASISPATPLVGPQHF. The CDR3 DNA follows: TGTGCCAGCATCTCCCCAGCCACCCCATTAGTGGGTCCCCAGCATTTT.

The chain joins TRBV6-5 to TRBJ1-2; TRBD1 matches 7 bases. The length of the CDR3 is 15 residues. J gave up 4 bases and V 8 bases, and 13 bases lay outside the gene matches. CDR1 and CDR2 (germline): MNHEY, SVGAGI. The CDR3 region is CASPRRRGVPYGYTF. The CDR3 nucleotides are TGTGCCAGCCCACGGCGCAGGGGGGTCCCCTATGGCTACACCTTC.

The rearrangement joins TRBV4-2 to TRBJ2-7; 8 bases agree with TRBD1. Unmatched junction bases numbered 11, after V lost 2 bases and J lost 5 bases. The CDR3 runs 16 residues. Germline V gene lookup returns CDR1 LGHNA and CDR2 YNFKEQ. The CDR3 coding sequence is TGTGCCAGCAGCCAACCGGCCGGGACAGGAGGCCACGAGCAGTACTTC. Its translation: CASSQPAGTGGHEQYF.

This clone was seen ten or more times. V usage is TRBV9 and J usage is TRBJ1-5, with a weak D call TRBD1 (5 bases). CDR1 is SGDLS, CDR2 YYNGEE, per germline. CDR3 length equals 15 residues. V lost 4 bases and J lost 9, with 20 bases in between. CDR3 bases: TGTGCCAGCAGCCCGACGGCCGGGCCTCAGGGGCCCCAGCATTTT. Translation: CASSPTAGPQGPQHF.

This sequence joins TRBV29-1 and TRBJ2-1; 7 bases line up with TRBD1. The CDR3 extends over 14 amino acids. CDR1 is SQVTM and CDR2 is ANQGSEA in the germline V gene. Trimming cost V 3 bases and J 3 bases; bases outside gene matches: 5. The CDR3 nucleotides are TGCAGCGTTGATTACAGGGGCTTCTACAATGAGCAGTTCTTC. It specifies CSVDYRGFYNEQFF.

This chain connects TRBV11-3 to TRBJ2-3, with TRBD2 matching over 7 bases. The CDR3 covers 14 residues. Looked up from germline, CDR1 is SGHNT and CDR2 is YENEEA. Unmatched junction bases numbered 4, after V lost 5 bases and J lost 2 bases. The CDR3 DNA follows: TGTGCCAGCAGCGTGGCGGGAGACACAGATACGCAGTATTTT. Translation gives CASSVAGDTDTQYF.

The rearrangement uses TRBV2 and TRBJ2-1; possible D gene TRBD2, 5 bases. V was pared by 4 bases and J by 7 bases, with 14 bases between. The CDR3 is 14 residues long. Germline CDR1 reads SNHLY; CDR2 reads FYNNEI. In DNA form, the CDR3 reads TGTGCCAGCAGTGGCCCGGGCCGAGGGAATGAGCAGTTCTTC. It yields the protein CASSGPGRGNEQFF.

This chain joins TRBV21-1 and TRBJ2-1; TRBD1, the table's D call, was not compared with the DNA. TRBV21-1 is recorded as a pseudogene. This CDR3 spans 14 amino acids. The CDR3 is CASSAGTGEYEQFF. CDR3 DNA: TGTGCCAGCAGTGCCGGGACAGGGGAGTATGAGCAGTTCTTC.

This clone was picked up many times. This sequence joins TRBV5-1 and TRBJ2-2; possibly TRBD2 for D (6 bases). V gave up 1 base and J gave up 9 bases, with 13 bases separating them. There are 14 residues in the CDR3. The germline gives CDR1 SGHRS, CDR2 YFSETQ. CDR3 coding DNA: TGCGCCAGCAGCTTGCGGGACTTCGCCAGGGAGCTGTTTTTT. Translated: CASSLRDFARELFF.

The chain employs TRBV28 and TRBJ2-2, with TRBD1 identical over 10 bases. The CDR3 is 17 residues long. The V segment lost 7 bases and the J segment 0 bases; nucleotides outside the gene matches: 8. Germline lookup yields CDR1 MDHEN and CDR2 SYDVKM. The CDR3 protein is CASTLPGQGPNTGELFF. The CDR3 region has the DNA TGTGCCAGCACCCTACCGGGACAGGGGCCGAACACCGGGGAGCTGTTTTTT.

The CDR3 spells CASRGTSGRADTQYF. The DNA of the CDR3 is TGTGCCAGCAGGGGGACTAGCGGGAGAGCAGATACGCAGTATTTT. The chain has TRBV6-1 and TRBJ2-3; TRBD2 matches at 14 bases. The V gene's germline CDR1 is MNHNS and CDR2 SASEGT. J gave up 4 bases and V 6 bases, and 3 bases lay outside the gene matches. CDR3 length: 15 amino acids.

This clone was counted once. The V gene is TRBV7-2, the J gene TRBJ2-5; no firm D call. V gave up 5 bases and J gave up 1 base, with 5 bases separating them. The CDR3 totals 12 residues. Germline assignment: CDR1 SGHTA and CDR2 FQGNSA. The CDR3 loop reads CASSHFQETQYF. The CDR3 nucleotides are TGTGCCAGCAGCCATTTCCAAGAGACCCAGTACTTC.

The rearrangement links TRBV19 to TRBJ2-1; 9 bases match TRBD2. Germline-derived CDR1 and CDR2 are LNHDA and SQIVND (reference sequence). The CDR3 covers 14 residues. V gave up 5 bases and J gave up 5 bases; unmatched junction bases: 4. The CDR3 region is CASSVSGRHNEQFF. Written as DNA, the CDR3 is TGTGCCAGTAGTGTTAGCGGGAGACACAATGAGCAGTTCTTC.

The CDR3 sequence: CASSPGVDEQYF. The CDR3 nucleotides are TGTGCCAGTAGTCCTGGAGTCGACGAGCAGTACTTC. V and J are TRBV19 and TRBJ2-7; the D is unclear. Trimming pared 5 bases from V and 5 bases from J, leaving 10 bases between. The CDR3 loop spans 12 amino acids. Germline V gives CDR1 LNHDA, CDR2 SQIVND (reference sequence).

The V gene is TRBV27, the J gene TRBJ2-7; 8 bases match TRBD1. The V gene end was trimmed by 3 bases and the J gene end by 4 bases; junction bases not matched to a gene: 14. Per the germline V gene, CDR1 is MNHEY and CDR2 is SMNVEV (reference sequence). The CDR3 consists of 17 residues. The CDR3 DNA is TGTGCCAGCAGTTTTATTCCAGGACAGGGAAGTTTGTACGAGCAGTACTTC. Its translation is CASSFIPGQGSLYEQYF.

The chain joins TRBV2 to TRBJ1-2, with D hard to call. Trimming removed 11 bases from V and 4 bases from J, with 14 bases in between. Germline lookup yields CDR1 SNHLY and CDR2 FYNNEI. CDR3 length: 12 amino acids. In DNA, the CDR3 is TGTGCCGGCTCGACGGACGTCTATGGCTACACCTTC. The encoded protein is CAGSTDVYGYTF.

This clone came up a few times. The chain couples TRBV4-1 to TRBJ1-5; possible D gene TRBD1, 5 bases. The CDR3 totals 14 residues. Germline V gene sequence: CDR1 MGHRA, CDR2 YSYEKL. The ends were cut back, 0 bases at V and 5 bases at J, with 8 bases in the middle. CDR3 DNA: TGCGCCAGCAGCCAAGATACAGGACATCAGCCCCAGCATTTT. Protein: CASSQDTGHQPQHF.

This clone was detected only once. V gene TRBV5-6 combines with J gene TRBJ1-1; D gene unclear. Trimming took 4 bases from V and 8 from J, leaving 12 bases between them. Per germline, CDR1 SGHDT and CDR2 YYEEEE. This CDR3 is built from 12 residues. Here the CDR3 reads CASSRAPAEAFF. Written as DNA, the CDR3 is TGTGCCAGCAGCCGGGCCCCGGCCGAAGCTTTCTTT. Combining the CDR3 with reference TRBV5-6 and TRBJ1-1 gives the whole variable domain DAGVTQSPTHLIKTRGQQVTLRCSPKSGHDTVSWYQQALGQGPQFIFQYYEEEERQRGNFPDRFSGHQFPNYSSELNVNALLLGDSALYLCASSRAPAEAFFGQGTRLTVV.

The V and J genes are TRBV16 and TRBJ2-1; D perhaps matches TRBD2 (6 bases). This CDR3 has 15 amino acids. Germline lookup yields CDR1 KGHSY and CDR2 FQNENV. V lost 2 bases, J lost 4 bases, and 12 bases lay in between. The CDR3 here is CASSQRRAGYNEQFF. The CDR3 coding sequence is TGTGCCAGCAGCCAACGTAGGGCGGGGTACAATGAGCAGTTCTTC. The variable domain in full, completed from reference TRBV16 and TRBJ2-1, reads GEEVAQTPKHLVRGEGQKAKLYCAPIKGHSYVFWYQQVLKNEFKFLISFQNENVFDETGMPKERFSAKCLPNSPCSLEIQATKLEDSAVYFCASSQRRAGYNEQFFGPGTRLTVL.

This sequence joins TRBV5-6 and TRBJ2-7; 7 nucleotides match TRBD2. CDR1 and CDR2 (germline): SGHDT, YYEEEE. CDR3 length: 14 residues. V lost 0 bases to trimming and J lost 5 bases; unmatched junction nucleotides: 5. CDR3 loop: CASSLAWLADEQYF. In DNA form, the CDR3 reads TGTGCCAGCAGCTTGGCCTGGCTAGCGGACGAGCAGTACTTC.

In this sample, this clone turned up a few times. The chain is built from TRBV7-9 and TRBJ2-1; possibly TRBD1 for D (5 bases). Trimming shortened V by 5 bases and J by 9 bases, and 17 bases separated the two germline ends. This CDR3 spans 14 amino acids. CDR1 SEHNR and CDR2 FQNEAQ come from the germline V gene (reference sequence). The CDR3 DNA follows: TGTGCCAGCAGCCCAACCCTCCAGGGTCGTGAGCAGTTCTTC. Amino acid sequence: CASSPTLQGREQFF.

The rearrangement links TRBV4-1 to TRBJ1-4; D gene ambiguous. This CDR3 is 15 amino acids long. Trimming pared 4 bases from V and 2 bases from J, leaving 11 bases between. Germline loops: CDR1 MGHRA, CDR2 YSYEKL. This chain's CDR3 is CASSLSTGTNEKLFF. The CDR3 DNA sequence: TGCGCCAGCAGCCTATCGACCGGGACTAATGAAAAACTGTTTTTT.

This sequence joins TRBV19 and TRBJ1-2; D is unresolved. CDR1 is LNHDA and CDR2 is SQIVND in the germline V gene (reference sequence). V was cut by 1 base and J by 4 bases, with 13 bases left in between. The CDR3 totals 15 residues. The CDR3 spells CASSIVPVELYGYTF. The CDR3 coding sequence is TGTGCCAGTAGTATAGTGCCAGTCGAACTCTATGGCTACACCTTC.

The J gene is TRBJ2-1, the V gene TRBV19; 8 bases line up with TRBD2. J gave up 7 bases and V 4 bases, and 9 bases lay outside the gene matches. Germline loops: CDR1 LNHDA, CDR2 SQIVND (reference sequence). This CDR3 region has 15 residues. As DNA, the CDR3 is TGTGCCAGTAGTAATCTTGCGGGAGGTGCGAATGAGCAGTTCTTC. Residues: CASSNLAGGANEQFF.

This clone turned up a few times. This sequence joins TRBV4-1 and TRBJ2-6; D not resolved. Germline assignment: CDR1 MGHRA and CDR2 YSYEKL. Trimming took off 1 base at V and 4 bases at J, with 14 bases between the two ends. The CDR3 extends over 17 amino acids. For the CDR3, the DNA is TGCGCCAGCAGCCAAGCCCCGGTGGCCTCAGGGGCCAACGTCCTGACTTTC. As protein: CASSQAPVASGANVLTF.

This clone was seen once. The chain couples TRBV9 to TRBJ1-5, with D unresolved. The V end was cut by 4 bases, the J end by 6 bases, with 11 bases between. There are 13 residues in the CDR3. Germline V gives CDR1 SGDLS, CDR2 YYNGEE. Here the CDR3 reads CASSQAGIQPQHF. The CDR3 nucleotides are TGTGCCAGCAGCCAAGCGGGGATTCAGCCCCAGCATTTT.

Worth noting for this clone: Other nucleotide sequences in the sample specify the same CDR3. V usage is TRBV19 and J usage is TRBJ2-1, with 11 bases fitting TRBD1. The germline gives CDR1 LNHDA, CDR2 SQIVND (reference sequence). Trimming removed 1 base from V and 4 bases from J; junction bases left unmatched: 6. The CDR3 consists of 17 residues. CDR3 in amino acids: CASSIASGTGGYNEQFF. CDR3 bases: TGTGCCAGTAGTATAGCCTCCGGGACAGGGGGATACAATGAGCAGTTCTTC.